This T cell receptor beta chain came from a study of OX40 agonist ivuxolimab in advanced cancers. The CDR3 is made up of 16 amino acids. Deletions cut 0 bases from V and 6 bases from J, with 15 bases between. Germline V gives CDR1 SGHAT, CDR2 FQNNGV. TCRdb keeps only in-frame clones here, not all; method: immunoSEQ multiplex PCR. In the table there are just over 90,000 clones, 92% of which are singletons. The specimen comprised CD4+ or CD8+ T cells sorted from blood, sampled in a trial of the OX40 agonist ivuxolimab. This receptor was taken from an adult with an advanced solid tumor such as melanoma, head and neck, liver or kidney cancer. The chain is built from TRBV11-2 and TRBJ2-1, with D maybe TRBD1 (6 bases). The CDR3, as DNA: TGTGCCAGCAGCTTAGATGAGGGGCCACAGGGCAATGAGCAGTTCTTC. Its protein is CASSLDEGPQGNEQFF.